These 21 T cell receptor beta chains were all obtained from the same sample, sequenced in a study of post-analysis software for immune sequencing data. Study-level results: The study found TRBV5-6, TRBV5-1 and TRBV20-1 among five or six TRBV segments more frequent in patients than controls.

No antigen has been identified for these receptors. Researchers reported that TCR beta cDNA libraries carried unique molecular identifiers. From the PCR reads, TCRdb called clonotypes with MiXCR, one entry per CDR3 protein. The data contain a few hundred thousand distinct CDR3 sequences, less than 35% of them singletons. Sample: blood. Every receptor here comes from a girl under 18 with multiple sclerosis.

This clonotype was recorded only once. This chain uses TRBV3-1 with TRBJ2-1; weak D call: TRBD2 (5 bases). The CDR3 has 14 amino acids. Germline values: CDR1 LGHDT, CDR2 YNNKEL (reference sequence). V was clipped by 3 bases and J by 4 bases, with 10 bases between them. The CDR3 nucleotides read TGTGCCAGCAGCCACGGACTCCAATACAATGAGCAGTTCTTC. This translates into CASSHGLQYNEQFF.

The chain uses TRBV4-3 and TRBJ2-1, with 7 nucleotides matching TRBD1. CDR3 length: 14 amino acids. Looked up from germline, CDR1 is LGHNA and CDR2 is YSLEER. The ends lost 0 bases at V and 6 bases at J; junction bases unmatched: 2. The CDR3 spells CASSQEPGGNEQFF. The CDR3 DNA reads TGCGCCAGCAGCCAAGAGCCAGGGGGCAATGAGCAGTTCTTC.

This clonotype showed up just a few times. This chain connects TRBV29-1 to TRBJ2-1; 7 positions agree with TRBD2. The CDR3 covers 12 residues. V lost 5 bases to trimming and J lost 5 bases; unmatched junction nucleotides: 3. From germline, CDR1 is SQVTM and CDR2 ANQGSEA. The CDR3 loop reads CSVSGAHNEQFF. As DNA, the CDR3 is TGCAGCGTTAGCGGGGCCCACAATGAGCAGTTCTTC.

CDR3 coding DNA: TGTGCCAGCAGCACACGAGGACAGGTAAACAATGAGCAGTTCTTC. This translates into CASSTRGQVNNEQFF. This chain joins TRBV13 and TRBJ2-1, with 7 bases aligning to TRBD1. The CDR3 is 15 residues long. J gave up 5 bases and V 5 bases, and 9 bases lay outside the gene matches. Germline loops: CDR1 PRHDT, CDR2 FYEKMQ (reference sequence).

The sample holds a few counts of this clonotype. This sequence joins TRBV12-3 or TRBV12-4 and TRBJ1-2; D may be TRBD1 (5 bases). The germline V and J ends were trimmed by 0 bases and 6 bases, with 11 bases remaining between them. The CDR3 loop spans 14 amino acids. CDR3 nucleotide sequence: TGTGCCAGCAGTTTAGCGCGTAGGGACGATGGCTACACCTTC. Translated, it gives CASSLARRDDGYTF.

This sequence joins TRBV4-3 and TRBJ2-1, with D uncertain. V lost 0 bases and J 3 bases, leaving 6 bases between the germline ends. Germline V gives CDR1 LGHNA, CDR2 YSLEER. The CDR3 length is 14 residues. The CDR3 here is CASSQDSGYNEQFF. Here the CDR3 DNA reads TGCGCCAGCAGCCAAGATTCCGGCTACAATGAGCAGTTCTTC.

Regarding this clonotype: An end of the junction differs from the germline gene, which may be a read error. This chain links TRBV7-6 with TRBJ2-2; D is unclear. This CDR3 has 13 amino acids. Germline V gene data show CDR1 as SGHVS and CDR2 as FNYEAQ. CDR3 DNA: TGTGTCAGCAGCTCTGATAACACCGGGGAGCTGTTTTTT. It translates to CVSSSDNTGELFF.

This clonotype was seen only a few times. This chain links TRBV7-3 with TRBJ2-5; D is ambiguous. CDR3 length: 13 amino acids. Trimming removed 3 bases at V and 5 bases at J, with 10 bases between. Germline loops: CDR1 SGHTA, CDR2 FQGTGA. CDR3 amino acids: CASSFSSLETQYF. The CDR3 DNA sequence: TGTGCCAGCAGCTTTTCGTCGTTGGAGACCCAGTACTTC.

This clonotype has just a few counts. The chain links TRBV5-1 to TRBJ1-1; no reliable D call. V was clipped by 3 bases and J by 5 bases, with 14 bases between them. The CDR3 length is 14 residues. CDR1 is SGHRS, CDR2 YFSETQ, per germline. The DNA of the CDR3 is TGCGCCAGCAGCTCGAGGAATCCGGGTACTGAAGCTTTCTTT. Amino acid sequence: CASSSRNPGTEAFF.

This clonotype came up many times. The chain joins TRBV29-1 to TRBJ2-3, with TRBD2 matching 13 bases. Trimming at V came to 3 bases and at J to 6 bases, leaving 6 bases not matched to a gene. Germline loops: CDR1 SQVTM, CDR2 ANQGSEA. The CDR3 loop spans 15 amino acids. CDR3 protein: CSVELGLAGVDTQYF. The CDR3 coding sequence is TGCAGCGTTGAGCTTGGACTAGCGGGGGTGGATACGCAGTATTTT.

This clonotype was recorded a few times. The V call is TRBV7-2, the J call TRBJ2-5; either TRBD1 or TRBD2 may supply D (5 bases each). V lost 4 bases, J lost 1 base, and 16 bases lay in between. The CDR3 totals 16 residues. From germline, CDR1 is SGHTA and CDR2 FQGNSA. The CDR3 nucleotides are TGTGCCAGCAGCTCCGGACACTCGAGGGGCCAAGAGACCCAGTACTTC. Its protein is CASSSGHSRGQETQYF.

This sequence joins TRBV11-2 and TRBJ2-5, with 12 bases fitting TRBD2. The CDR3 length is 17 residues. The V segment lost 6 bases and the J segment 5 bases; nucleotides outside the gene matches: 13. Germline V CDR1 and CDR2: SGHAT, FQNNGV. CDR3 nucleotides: TGTGCCAGCAGGCCACTAGCGGGGGGCCTTCGGGTGGAGACCCAGTACTTC. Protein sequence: CASRPLAGGLRVETQYF.

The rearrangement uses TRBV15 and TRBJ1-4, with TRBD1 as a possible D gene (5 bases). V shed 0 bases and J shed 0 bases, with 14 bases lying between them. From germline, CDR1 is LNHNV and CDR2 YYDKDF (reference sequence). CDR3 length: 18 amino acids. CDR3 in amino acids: CATSRDGWDGSTNEKLFF. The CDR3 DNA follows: TGTGCCACCAGCAGAGATGGGTGGGACGGTTCAACTAATGAAAAACTGTTTTTT.

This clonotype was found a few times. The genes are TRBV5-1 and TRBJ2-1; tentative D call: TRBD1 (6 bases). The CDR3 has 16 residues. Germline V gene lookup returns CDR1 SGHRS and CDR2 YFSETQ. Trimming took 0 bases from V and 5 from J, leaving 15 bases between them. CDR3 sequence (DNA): TGCGCCAGCAGCTTGGCAGGTGACAGGACCCACAATGAGCAGTTCTTC. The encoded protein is CASSLAGDRTHNEQFF.

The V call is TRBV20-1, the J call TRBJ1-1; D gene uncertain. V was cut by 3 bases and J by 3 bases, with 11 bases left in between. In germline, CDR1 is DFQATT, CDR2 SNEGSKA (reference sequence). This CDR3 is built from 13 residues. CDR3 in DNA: TGCAGTGCTAGTGGCGGAAGGGACACTGAAGCTTTCTTT. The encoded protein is CSASGGRDTEAFF.

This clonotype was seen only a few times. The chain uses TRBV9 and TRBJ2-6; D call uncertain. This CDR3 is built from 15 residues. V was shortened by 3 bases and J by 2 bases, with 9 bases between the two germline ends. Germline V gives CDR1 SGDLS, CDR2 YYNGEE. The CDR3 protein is CASSGYSAGANVLTF. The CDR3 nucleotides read TGTGCCAGCAGCGGATACAGCGCTGGGGCCAACGTCCTGACTTTC.

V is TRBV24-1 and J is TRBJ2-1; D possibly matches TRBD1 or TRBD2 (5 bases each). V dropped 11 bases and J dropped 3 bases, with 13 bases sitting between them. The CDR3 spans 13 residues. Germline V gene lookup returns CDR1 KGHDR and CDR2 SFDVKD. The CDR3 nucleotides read TGTGCCATCCGGGACGCCTACTACAATGAGCAGTTCTTC. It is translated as CAIRDAYYNEQFF.

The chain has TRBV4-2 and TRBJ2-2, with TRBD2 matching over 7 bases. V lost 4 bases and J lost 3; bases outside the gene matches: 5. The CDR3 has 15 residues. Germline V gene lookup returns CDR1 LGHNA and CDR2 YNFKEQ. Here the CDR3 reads CASSPTSSYTGELFF. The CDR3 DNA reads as TGTGCCAGCAGCCCGACTAGCTCCTACACCGGGGAGCTGTTTTTT.

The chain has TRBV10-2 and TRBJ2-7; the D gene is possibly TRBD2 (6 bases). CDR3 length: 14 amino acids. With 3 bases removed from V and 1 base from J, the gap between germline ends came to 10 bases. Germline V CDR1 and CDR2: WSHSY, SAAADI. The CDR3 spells CASSDVGGSYEQYF. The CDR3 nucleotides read TGCGCCAGCAGTGATGTCGGGGGTTCCTACGAGCAGTACTTC.

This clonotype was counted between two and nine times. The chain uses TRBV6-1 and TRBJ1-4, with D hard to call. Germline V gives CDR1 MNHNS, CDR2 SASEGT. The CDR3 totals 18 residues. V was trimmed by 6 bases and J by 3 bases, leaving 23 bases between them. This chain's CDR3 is CASRRRGNSGSANEKLFF. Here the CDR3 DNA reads TGTGCCAGCAGGCGCCGCGGGAATTCAGGTTCGGCTAATGAAAAACTGTTTTTT.

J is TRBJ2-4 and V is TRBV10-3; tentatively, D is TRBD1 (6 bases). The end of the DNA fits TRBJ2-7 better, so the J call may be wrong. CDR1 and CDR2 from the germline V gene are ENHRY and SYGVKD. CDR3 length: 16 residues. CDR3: CAISESQGLIGYEQYF. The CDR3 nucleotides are TGTGCCATCAGTGAGTCCCAGGGGTTGATCGGGTACGAGCAGTACTTC.